This record covers a single T cell receptor (beta chain). These data come from a study of regulatory T cells in long-lasting Graves disease. In building TCR beta libraries, iRepertoire HTBI primers were used together with Arm-PCR of CDR3 regions. From the multiplex PCR reads, TCRdb called clonotypes with MiXCR, one entry per CDR3 protein. Of about 540,000 distinct CDR3 sequences listed, 13% are singletons. The time point was: newly diagnosed GD, antithyroid drugs for less than 3 months. Scientists built the TCR library using RNA that was extracted from PBMCs. Germline CDR1 and CDR2: MNHNS and SASEGT. This CDR3 comprises 17 residues. Separately, the same data were catalogued under a study of T cells in Graves' hyperthyroidism and ophthalmopathy. This second study says: With a duration under 2 months, the hyperthyroidism was newly diagnosed in patients aged 18 to 65. The blood repertoire included most of the expanded thyroid clonotypes above 0.001.

The source is a man aged 25 to 45 with Graves disease. This rearrangement joins TRBV6-1 to TRBJ2-3; D not certain. The DNA end is a closer match to TRBJ2-7, so the J assignment may be wrong. Source: peripheral blood mononuclear cells (PBMCs), taken at new diagnosis, from a patient treated with antithyroid drugs. The CDR3 protein is CASIPMEHRHPLLEQYF. In DNA, the CDR3 is TGTGCCAGCATCCCCATGGAGCATCGCCACCCACTCCTCGAGCAGTACTTC.